This T cell receptor (beta chain) was found in a study of blood T cells in healthy people across ages. Germline V CDR1 and CDR2: DFQATT, SNEGSKA (reference sequence). This CDR3 has 16 amino acids. Total RNA extraction produced at least 5.5 micrograms (per sample) for the study. PCR was performed a second time for roughly 7 to 11 cycles using a sample-barcoded 5' primer and a J-beta primer mix. Through a template-switch adaptor with 12 random nucleotides, each cDNA molecule received a tag. From the 5' RACE reads, TCRdb called clonotypes with MiXCR, one entry per CDR3 protein. The data contain over 500,000 distinct CDR3 sequences, 52% of them singletons.

The rearrangement joins TRBV20-1 to TRBJ2-7; D possibly corresponds to TRBD2 (6 bases). The J call may not be correct, given that the DNA end is closer to TRBJ2-5. The receptor was isolated from a woman of 80 years or more in good health. The sequencing input was blood. Here the CDR3 reads CSATSGSSALFETQYF. The CDR3 DNA reads as TGCAGTGCTACGAGTGGTTCTAGCGCCCTCTTTGAGACCCAGTACTTC.